This paragraph covers one T cell receptor (beta chain) sequence. Its antigen remains unknown. The CDR3 spans 14 residues. From germline, CDR1 is SGHTA and CDR2 FQGTGA. The ends lost 6 bases at V and 4 bases at J; junction bases unmatched: 7. Doses given second, at about 4 or about 12 weeks, were pooled. Here immunoSEQ multiplex PCR was the method, and the copy in TCRdb shows in-frame clones only, minus some. Among some 150,000 clones, approximately 92% were seen once, and the ten largest hold 2.5% to 3.5%. This sample was included in a study of T cell responses to AZD1222 COVID-19 vaccine. Broader study findings: Of the AZD1222 recipients, only 5 or 6 were seropositive at baseline. White British donors predominated, females outnumbered males, and clonal diversity was possibly underestimated. Dominant at 160-218 and 743-854, vaccine-associated CD4 TCRs also spanned spike.

The specimen was peripheral blood, collected 28 days after the second AZD1222 dose. The rearrangement links TRBV7-3 to TRBJ1-1; 8 bases fit TRBD1. This sequence was found in an adult who received the AZD1222 COVID-19 vaccine. The CDR3 is CASRGTQGGTEAFF. The CDR3 DNA sequence: TGTGCCAGCAGGGGAACACAGGGGGGCACTGAAGCTTTCTTT.